The 26 T cell receptor beta chains presented below share a single source sample, sequenced in a study of early T cells in non-severe SARS-CoV-2 infection. TCRdb itself ran the 5' RACE reads through MiXCR, one entry per CDR3 protein. The profile shows about 110,000 distinct CDR3 sequences, roughly 13% of them singletons. Sequencing used whole blood, obtained at baseline. The receptors here all came from an adult who was a healthcare worker with PCR-confirmed SARS-CoV-2 infection or an uninfected control (not recorded which).

This clonotype was observed a few times. The chain recombines TRBV4-1 with TRBJ2-2; no clear D. Trimming took off 4 bases at V and 6 bases at J, with 12 bases between the two ends. In germline, CDR1 is MGHRA, CDR2 YSYEKL. The CDR3 is 14 amino acids. The CDR3 spells CASSLAPAPGELFF. The CDR3 nucleotides are TGCGCCAGCAGCCTAGCTCCTGCGCCCGGGGAGCTGTTTTTT.

This clonotype has just a few counts. CDR3: CASSSLTGDHGELFF. The CDR3 DNA is TGTGCCAGCAGCTCCCTGACAGGGGATCACGGGGAGCTGTTTTTT. This chain links TRBV7-9 with TRBJ2-2, with 8 bases aligning to TRBD1. J lost 7 bases, V lost 4 bases, and 8 bases had no gene match. This CDR3 has 15 amino acids. Germline V lookup: CDR1 SEHNR, CDR2 FQNEAQ (reference sequence). The full variable domain, in which reference TRBV7-9 and TRBJ2-2 provide the parts outside the CDR3, is DTGVSQNPRHKITKRGQNVTFRCDPISEHNRLYWYRQTLGQGPEFLTYFQNEAQLEKSRLLSDRFSAERPKGSFSTLEIQRTEQGDSAMYLCASSSLTGDHGELFFGEGSRLTVL.

The V and J genes are TRBV20-1 and TRBJ2-3, with 10 bases identical to TRBD1. V lost 3 bases and J lost 4; bases outside the gene matches: 4. The CDR3 consists of 14 residues. Germline CDR1 reads DFQATT; CDR2 reads SNEGSKA (reference sequence). The CDR3 loop reads CSARWDRGPDTQYF. CDR3 DNA: TGCAGTGCTAGGTGGGACAGGGGCCCAGATACGCAGTATTTT.

This chain joins TRBV11-2 and TRBJ1-2; D is uncertain. V was trimmed by 5 bases and J by 8 bases, leaving 15 bases between them. The CDR3 runs to 13 residues. The germline V gene encodes CDR1 SGHAT and CDR2 FQNNGV. As DNA, the CDR3 is TGTGCCAGCAGCCCCCTTGCTAGGGAAGGCTACACCTTC. Amino acids: CASSPLAREGYTF.

This clonotype was seen a few times. The CDR3 spells CASSLGGIYENIQYF. The CDR3 DNA sequence: TGTGCCAGCAGTTTGGGCGGAATCTATGAAAACATTCAGTACTTC. The rearrangement links TRBV12-3 or TRBV12-4 to TRBJ2-4; D uncertain. The CDR3 totals 15 residues. The V end was cut by 3 bases, the J end by 5 bases, with 14 bases between.

This rearrangement joins TRBV20-1 to TRBJ1-1; the D is unclear. The V end lost 0 bases, the J end lost 4 bases, and 9 bases lay between the germline ends. The CDR3 runs to 13 residues. CDR1 and CDR2 (germline): DFQATT, SNEGSKA (reference sequence). The CDR3 loop is CSARDQRATEAFF. The CDR3 region has the DNA TGCAGTGCTAGAGATCAGAGGGCCACTGAAGCTTTCTTT.

The genes are TRBV12-3 or TRBV12-4 and TRBJ1-2; 8 bases agree with TRBD1. This CDR3 spans 14 amino acids. V lost 5 bases, J lost 3 bases, and 5 bases stayed unmatched. CDR3 coding DNA: TGTGCCAGCAGTCTCGACAGGGGCGACTATGGCTACACCTTC. Translating it yields CASSLDRGDYGYTF.

V and J are TRBV6-1 and TRBJ2-4; D gene unclear. The CDR3 spans 19 residues. The germline V gene encodes CDR1 MNHNS and CDR2 SASEGT. The V end was cut by 7 bases, the J end by 0 bases, with 25 bases between. In DNA, the CDR3 is TGTGCCAGCATACCGAATATCCAACTAATCACTATAGCCAAAAACATTCAGTACTTC. Amino acids: CASIPNIQLITIAKNIQYF.

This clonotype came up many times. The rearrangement links TRBV11-2 to TRBJ1-6, with 7 bases identical to TRBD1. V gave up 5 bases and J gave up 0 bases; unmatched junction bases: 10. Germline CDR1 reads SGHAT; CDR2 reads FQNNGV. The CDR3 consists of 18 residues. CDR3 region: CASSVRDSPVSYNSPLHF. The CDR3 bases are TGTGCCAGCAGCGTCCGGGACAGTCCCGTCTCCTATAATTCACCCCTCCACTTT.

The chain combines TRBV18 with TRBJ2-7; the match to TRBD1 covers 10 bases. The V gene's germline CDR1 is KGHSH and CDR2 LQKENI. This CDR3 region has 16 residues. V was pared by 4 bases and J by 2 bases, with 8 bases of the junction left unmatched. This CDR3 reads CASSHIGTGATYEQYF. The CDR3 bases are TGTGCCAGCTCACATATCGGGACAGGGGCAACCTACGAGCAGTACTTC.

In its sample, this clonotype was seen many times. The chain has TRBV7-3 and TRBJ2-2, with 7 bases aligning to TRBD2. This CDR3 contains 16 residues. V gave up 8 bases and J gave up 0 bases; unmatched junction bases: 9. The V gene's germline CDR1 is SGHTA and CDR2 FQGTGA. The CDR3 region is CASAPFGGSNTGELFF. CDR3 DNA: TGTGCCAGCGCCCCCTTCGGGGGGTCGAACACCGGGGAGCTGTTTTTT.

Many counts were recorded for this clonotype. The chain recombines TRBV7-9 with TRBJ2-1, with D possibly being TRBD2 (6 bases). Germline CDR1 reads SEHNR; CDR2 reads FQNEAQ (reference sequence). The CDR3 covers 16 residues. Trimming took 6 bases from V and 1 from J, leaving 16 bases between them. CDR3 nucleotide sequence: TGTGCCAGCAGTCCGACTAGGGACTCGTCCTACAATGAGCAGTTCTTC. This codes for CASSPTRDSSYNEQFF. Full variable domain (rest looked up from reference TRBV7-9 and TRBJ2-1): DTGVSQNPRHKITKRGQNVTFRCDPISEHNRLYWYRQTLGQGPEFLTYFQNEAQLEKSRLLSDRFSAERPKGSFSTLEIQRTEQGDSAMYLCASSPTRDSSYNEQFFGPGTRLTVL.

This clonotype was picked up a small number of times. The chain carries TRBV4-1 and TRBJ2-1; no reliable D call. V was pared by 1 base and J by 8 bases, with 9 bases between. Looked up from germline, CDR1 is MGHRA and CDR2 is YSYEKL. There are 13 residues in the CDR3. CDR3 sequence (DNA): TGCGCCAGCAGCCAAGGTCACGCAGATGAGCAGTTCTTC. This sequence encodes CASSQGHADEQFF.

The J gene is TRBJ1-2, the V gene TRBV28, with 7 bases identical to TRBD1. Trimming at V came to 7 bases and at J to 4 bases, leaving 9 bases not matched to a gene. Germline V gene data show CDR1 as MDHEN and CDR2 as SYDVKM. This CDR3 is 14 amino acids long. The CDR3 sequence is CASTSGHRGYGYTF. The CDR3 DNA is TGTGCCAGCACTAGTGGGCACAGGGGCTATGGCTACACCTTC.

In this sample, this clonotype turned up many times. The rearrangement joins TRBV28 to TRBJ1-4; D gene ambiguous. This CDR3 is 15 amino acids long. CDR1 is MDHEN and CDR2 is SYDVKM in the germline V gene. V was trimmed by 5 bases and J by 5 bases, leaving 15 bases between them. In nucleotides, the CDR3 is TGTGCCAGCAGTCCCCCTCGGAGAGGGAATGAAAAACTGTTTTTT. This encodes CASSPPRRGNEKLFF.

The chain couples TRBV5-1 to TRBJ1-1; TRBD1 agrees at 9 bases. Germline V gene lookup returns CDR1 SGHRS and CDR2 YFSETQ. Unmatched junction bases numbered 5, after V lost 4 bases and J lost 4 bases. CDR3 size: 14 residues. The CDR3 is CASSGGQGGTEAFF. In nucleotides, the CDR3 is TGCGCCAGCAGCGGGGGACAGGGAGGCACTGAAGCTTTCTTT.

The rearrangement joins TRBV28 to TRBJ2-3; D perhaps matches TRBD2 (6 bases). The germline V gene has CDR1 MDHEN and CDR2 SYDVKM. CDR3 length: 14 residues. Trimming took 11 bases from V and 4 from J, leaving 19 bases between them. CDR3: CAQPNRERADTQYF. The CDR3 bases are TGTGCCCAACCAAACCGGGAGCGGGCAGATACGCAGTATTTT.

The gene calls are TRBV18 and TRBJ2-5, with 9 bases matching TRBD1. The CDR3 extends over 19 amino acids. J gave up 7 bases and V 0 bases, and 18 bases lay outside the gene matches. Germline V lookup: CDR1 KGHSH, CDR2 LQKENI. The CDR3 region has the DNA TGTGCCAGCTCACCACCCAGGACAGGGGTCGGTGGGAGAGGCGGGACCCAGTACTTC. This sequence encodes CASSPPRTGVGGRGGTQYF. The variable domain in full, completed from reference TRBV18 and TRBJ2-5, reads NAGVMQNPRHLVRRRGQEARLRCSPMKGHSHVYWYRQLPEEGLKFMVYLQKENIIDESGMPKERFSAEFPKEGPSILRIQQVVRGDSAAYFCASSPPRTGVGGRGGTQYFGPGTRLLVL.

The table lists this clonotype with many counts. The chain recombines TRBV27 with TRBJ2-2; 7 bases map to TRBD1. CDR3 length equals 15 residues. V trimming: 7 bases; J trimming: 6 bases; junction bases outside the gene matches: 11. Germline V CDR1 and CDR2: MNHEY, SMNVEV (reference sequence). The CDR3: CASTSTGLVAGELFF. DNA for the CDR3: TGTGCCAGCACCTCGACAGGGTTAGTCGCCGGGGAGCTGTTTTTT.

This clonotype was counted a few times. The rearrangement links TRBV25-1 to TRBJ2-5, with D perhaps TRBD2 (5 bases). Trimming removed 1 base at V and 0 bases at J, with 9 bases between. Germline loops: CDR1 MGHDK, CDR2 SYGVNS. This CDR3 has 15 amino acids. CDR3 loop: CASSEFRGYQETQYF. CDR3 in DNA: TGTGCCAGCAGTGAATTCAGAGGGTACCAAGAGACCCAGTACTTC.

This clonotype has a count of ten or more. The chain carries TRBV20-1 and TRBJ2-7; TRBD1 agrees at 10 bases. In germline, CDR1 is DFQATT, CDR2 SNEGSKA (reference sequence). This CDR3 is 13 amino acids long. The V and J ends lost 5 bases and 7 bases, in that order; junction bases with no gene match: 8. In DNA form, the CDR3 reads TGCAGTGCTGGGGACAGGGGAAGGGGAGAGCAGTACTTC. Amino acid sequence: CSAGDRGRGEQYF.

The chain recombines TRBV19 with TRBJ1-5; D not resolved. Germline V gene lookup returns CDR1 LNHDA and CDR2 SQIVND (reference sequence). The CDR3 has 16 amino acids. Trimming took 1 base from V and 0 from J, leaving 10 bases between them. For the CDR3, the DNA is TGTGCCAGTAGTATAGCTTGGACTTATAGCAATCAGCCCCAGCATTTT. This encodes CASSIAWTYSNQPQHF.

The J gene is TRBJ2-1, the V gene TRBV7-9; 7 bases align to TRBD1. The CDR3 has 17 residues. Germline CDR1 SEHNR, CDR2 FQNEAQ (reference sequence). The J segment lost 0 bases and the V segment lost 1 base, leaving 6 bases of the junction unmatched. The CDR3 spells CASSLGGQPSSYNEQFF. In nucleotides, the CDR3 is TGTGCCAGCAGCTTAGGGGGACAGCCAAGCTCCTACAATGAGCAGTTCTTC.

This clonotype was picked up a small number of times. J is TRBJ1-1 and V is TRBV5-1, with 9 bases lining up with TRBD1. Germline V gives CDR1 SGHRS, CDR2 YFSETQ. This CDR3 spans 13 amino acids. The V segment lost 6 bases and the J segment 2 bases; nucleotides outside the gene matches: 2. This CDR3 is CASKTGGNTEAFF. The CDR3 DNA is TGCGCCAGCAAGACAGGGGGTAACACTGAAGCTTTCTTT.

This clonotype came up a few times. The chain is built from TRBV20-1 and TRBJ1-2; 7 bases fit TRBD1. In germline, CDR1 is DFQATT, CDR2 SNEGSKA (reference sequence). The CDR3 extends over 15 amino acids. V gave up 0 bases and J gave up 8 bases; unmatched junction bases: 12. The CDR3 is CSARDPLGGASGYTF. The DNA for the CDR3 is TGCAGTGCTAGAGACCCTTTAGGGGGCGCCAGCGGCTACACCTTC.

This clonotype has ten or more counts. The J gene is TRBJ2-7, the V gene TRBV2; 9 nucleotides align to TRBD1. With 3 bases clipped from V and 4 bases from J, the junction kept 4 bases outside the gene matches. The CDR3 extends over 14 amino acids. Germline values: CDR1 SNHLY, CDR2 FYNNEI. CDR3 DNA: TGTGCCAGCAGTGATCCCGGGACAGGGTACGAGCAGTACTTC. Translated, it gives CASSDPGTGYEQYF.